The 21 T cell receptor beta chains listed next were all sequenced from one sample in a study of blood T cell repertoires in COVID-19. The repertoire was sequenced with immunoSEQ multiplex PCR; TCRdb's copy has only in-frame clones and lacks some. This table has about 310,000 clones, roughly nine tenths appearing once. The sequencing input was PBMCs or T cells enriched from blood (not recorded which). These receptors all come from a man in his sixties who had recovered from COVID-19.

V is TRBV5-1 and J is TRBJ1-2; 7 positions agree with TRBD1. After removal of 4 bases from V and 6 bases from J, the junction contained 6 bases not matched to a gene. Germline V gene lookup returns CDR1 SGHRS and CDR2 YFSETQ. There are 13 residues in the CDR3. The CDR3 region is CASSVTGLDGYTF. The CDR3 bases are TGCGCCAGCAGCGTGACAGGGCTCGATGGCTACACCTTC.

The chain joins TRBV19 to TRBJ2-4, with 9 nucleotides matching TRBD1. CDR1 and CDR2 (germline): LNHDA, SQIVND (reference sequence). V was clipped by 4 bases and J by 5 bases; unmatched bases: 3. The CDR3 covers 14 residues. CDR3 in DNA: TGTGCCAGTAGTACGACAGGGGGTGAAAACATTCAGTACTTC. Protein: CASSTTGGENIQYF.

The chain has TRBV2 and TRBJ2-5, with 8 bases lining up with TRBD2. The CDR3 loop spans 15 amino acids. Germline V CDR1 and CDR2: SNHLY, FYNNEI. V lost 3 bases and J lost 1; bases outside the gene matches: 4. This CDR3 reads CASSDSGTSQETQYF. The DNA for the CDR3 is TGTGCCAGCAGTGATTCAGGGACTAGCCAAGAGACCCAGTACTTC.

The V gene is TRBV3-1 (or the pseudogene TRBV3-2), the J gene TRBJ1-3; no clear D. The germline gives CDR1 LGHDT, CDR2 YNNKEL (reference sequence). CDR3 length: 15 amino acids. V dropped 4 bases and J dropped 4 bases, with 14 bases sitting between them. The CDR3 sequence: CASSRSGAWGNTIYF. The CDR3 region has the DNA TGTGCCAGCAGCCGATCCGGAGCGTGGGGAAACACCATATATTTT.

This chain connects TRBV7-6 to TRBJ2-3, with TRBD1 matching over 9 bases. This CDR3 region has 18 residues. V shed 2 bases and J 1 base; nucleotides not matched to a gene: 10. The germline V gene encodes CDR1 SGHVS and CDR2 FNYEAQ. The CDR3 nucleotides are TGTGCCAGCAGCTTATGGGGTCACAGGGGGCGAGGCACAGATACGCAGTATTTT. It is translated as CASSLWGHRGRGTDTQYF.

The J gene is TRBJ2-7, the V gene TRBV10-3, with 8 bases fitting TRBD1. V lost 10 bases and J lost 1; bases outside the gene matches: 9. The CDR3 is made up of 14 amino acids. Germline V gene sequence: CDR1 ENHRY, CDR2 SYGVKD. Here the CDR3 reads CASQGTGVSYEQYF. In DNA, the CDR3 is TGTGCCAGTCAGGGGACAGGTGTTTCCTACGAGCAGTACTTC.

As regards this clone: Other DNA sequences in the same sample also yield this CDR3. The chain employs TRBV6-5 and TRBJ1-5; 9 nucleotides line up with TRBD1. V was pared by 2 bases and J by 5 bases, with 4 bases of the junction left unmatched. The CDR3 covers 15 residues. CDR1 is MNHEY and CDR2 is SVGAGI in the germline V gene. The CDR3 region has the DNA TGTGCCAGCAGTTACACGACAGGGGGGGATCAGCCCCAGCATTTT. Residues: CASSYTTGGDQPQHF.

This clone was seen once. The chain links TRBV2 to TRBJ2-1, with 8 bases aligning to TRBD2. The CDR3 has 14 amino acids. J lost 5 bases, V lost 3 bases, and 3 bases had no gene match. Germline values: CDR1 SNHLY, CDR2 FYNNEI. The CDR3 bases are TGTGCCAGCAGTGAGACTAGCGCCCACAATGAGCAGTTCTTC. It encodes CASSETSAHNEQFF.

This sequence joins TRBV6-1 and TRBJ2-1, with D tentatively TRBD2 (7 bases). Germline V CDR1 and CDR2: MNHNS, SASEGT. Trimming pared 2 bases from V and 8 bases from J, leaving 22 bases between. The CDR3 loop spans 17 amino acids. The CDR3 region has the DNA TGTGCCAGCAGTGAACGGGGGGCTAGCACGGGTATGGATGAGCAGTTCTTC. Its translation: CASSERGASTGMDEQFF.

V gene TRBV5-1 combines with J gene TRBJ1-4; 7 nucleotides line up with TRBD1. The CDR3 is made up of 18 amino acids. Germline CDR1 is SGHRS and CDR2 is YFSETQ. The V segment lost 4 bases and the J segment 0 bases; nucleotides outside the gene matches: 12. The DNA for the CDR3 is TGCGCCAGCAGCGCGACAGGGCGTAGTTCCTCAACTAATGAAAAACTGTTTTTT. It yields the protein CASSATGRSSSTNEKLFF.

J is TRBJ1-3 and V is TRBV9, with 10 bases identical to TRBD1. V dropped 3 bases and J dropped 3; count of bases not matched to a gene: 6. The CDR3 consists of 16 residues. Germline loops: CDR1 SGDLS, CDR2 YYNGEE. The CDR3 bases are TGTGCCAGCAGCGCGACAGGGGGCAGTGGTGGAAACACCATATATTTT. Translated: CASSATGGSGGNTIYF.

DNA for the CDR3: TGTGCCAGCAGACTAGCGGGAAACAATGAGCAGTTCTTC. Protein sequence: CASRLAGNNEQFF. The chain has TRBV12-3 or TRBV12-4 and TRBJ2-1; 10 bases line up with TRBD2. J lost 5 bases, V lost 6 bases, and 1 base had no gene match. The CDR3 runs to 13 residues.

CDR3 region: CASSIGGGEQFF. The CDR3 nucleotides are TGTGCCAGCAGCATTGGAGGAGGTGAGCAGTTCTTC. The chain is built from TRBV9 and TRBJ2-1, with D perhaps TRBD2 (5 bases). Trimming left V 4 bases short and J 9 bases short, with 11 bases between. This CDR3 is 12 amino acids long. CDR1 is SGDLS, CDR2 YYNGEE, per germline.

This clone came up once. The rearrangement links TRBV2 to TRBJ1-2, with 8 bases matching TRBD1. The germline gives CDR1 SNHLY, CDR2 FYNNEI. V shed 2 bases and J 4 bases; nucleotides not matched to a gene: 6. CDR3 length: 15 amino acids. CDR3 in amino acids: CASSERRGTGYGYTF. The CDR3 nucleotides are TGTGCCAGCAGTGAAAGGCGGGGGACAGGCTATGGCTACACCTTC.

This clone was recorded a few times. The CDR3 bases are TGCAGCGTTGATCGGGGATACTCCTACAATGAGCAGTTCTTC. Translating gives CSVDRGYSYNEQFF. This chain uses TRBV29-1 with TRBJ2-1; possible D gene TRBD2, 5 bases. CDR3 length: 14 residues. V lost 3 bases, J lost 0 bases, and 9 bases lay in between. Germline V gives CDR1 SQVTM, CDR2 ANQGSEA.

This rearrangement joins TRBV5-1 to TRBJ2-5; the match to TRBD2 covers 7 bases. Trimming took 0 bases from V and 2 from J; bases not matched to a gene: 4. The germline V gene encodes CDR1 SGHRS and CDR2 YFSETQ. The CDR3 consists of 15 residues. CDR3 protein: CASSLVSSGQETQYF. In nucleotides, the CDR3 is TGCGCCAGCAGCTTGGTGTCTAGCGGACAAGAGACCCAGTACTTC.

CDR3 nucleotide sequence: TGCGCCAGCAGTCCACCGGGACAGGGGACCGTTACGCAGTATTTT. Residues: CASSPPGQGTVTQYF. This rearrangement joins TRBV5-1 to TRBJ2-3; 10 bases match TRBD1. CDR3 length: 15 amino acids. CDR1 and CDR2 (germline): SGHRS, YFSETQ. Trimming removed 5 bases from V and 8 bases from J; junction bases left unmatched: 11.

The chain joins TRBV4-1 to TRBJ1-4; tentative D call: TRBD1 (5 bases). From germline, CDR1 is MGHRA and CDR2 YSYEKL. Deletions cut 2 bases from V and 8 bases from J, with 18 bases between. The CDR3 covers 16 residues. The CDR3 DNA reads TGCGCCAGCAGCCAATTCAGGGCAAGCTTTATGGAAAAACTGTTTTTT. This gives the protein CASSQFRASFMEKLFF.

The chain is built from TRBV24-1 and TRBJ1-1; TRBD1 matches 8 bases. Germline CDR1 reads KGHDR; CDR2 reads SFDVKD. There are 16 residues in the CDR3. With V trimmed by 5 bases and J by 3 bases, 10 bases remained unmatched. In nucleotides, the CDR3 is TGTGCCACCAGTGCCCGGACAGGGAAGGGGGACACTGAAGCTTTCTTT. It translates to CATSARTGKGDTEAFF.

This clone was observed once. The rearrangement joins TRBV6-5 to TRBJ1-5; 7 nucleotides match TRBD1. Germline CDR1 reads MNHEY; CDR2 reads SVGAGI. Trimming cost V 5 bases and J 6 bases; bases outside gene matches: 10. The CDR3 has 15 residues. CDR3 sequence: CASSPSQGVGQPQHF. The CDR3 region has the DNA TGTGCCAGCAGTCCCTCCCAGGGGGTAGGTCAGCCCCAGCATTTT.

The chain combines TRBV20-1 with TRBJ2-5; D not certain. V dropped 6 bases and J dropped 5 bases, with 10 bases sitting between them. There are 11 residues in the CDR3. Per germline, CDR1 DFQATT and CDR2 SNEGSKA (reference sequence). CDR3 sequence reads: CSAFLGETQYF. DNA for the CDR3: TGCAGTGCGTTTCTCGGGGAGACCCAGTACTTC.